This T cell receptor beta chain was found in a study of blood T cell repertoires in COVID-19 (dated by TCRdb to 2018 to 2021). With regard to the full study: The collaborator samples originated in the United States, Italy and Spain and spanned the acute and convalescent phases of COVID-19. The prospective study material was composed of cDNA or gDNA derived from T cells, B-cell-depleted T cells, or PBMCs. The dataset comprised deeply sampled blood TCRbeta repertoires from subjects exposed to, actively infected with, or recovered from COVID-19. The repertoires were released in a freely available public database meant as a resource for research on the immune response to SARS-CoV-2. The samples were drawn from the first 160 participants of the ongoing ImmuneRACE study and from about 1,200 subjects provided by 6 global collaborators. A de-identified subject ID, COVID-19 status, age in years and sex were almost always included in the sample metadata. Where available, HLA class I and class II types were obtained from metadata supplied by the sample provider rather than from assay-based typing. Beyond this particular receptor, the publication reports: The amount of clinical and demographic metadata varied by source and participant and was provided uncurated.

TCRbeta CDR3 regions were amplified from genomic DNA by means of the immunoSEQ Assay, a bias-controlled multiplex PCR. The study's processing was this. The number of nucleated cells in each sample was estimated from the amplification of reference gene primers within the assay. To quantify the absolute abundance of each unique TCRbeta CDR3 rearrangement, sequence reads were collapsed and filtered. Productive Simpson clonality was computed per sample as the square root of Simpson's diversity index over productive rearrangements. TCRdb stores this immuneACCESS table with in-frame sequences only. Part of the clones is absent; in the studies checked, under half of the shortfall reflects unresolved V genes, and no reason is known for the rest. Clone size and V and J calls were adopted from that table, with D and trimming inferred from the DNA. The sample table holds around 370,000 clones, of which 88% were seen once. Roughly 1.2% of the sample is taken by the ten largest.

Participants in the prospective study were enrolled through a virtual design, were aged roughly 18 to 100 years, and lived in roughly 26 United States geographic areas. In the prospective study, participants were assigned to cohorts based on the clinical history participants reported in a screening survey and a study questionnaire. For ImmuneRACE Cohort 3, a participant was defined as recovered based on two consecutive negative NP/OP PCR tests, clearance by a healthcare professional, or resolution of symptoms. Each participant in the prospective study had whole blood, serum and a nasopharyngeal or oropharyngeal swab collected by mobile phlebotomists. Over a roughly 2-month period, participants in the prospective study had the option of providing additional blood draws and questionnaires. Prospective study blood samples were shipped either frozen or at room temperature before DNA extraction. On this clone itself: There is no known antigen for this receptor. Base qualities were left out, and no much larger clone turns up one base away.

This receptor was obtained from a woman between 18 and 29 years old who had recovered from COVID-19. Sequencing was performed on PBMCs or T cells enriched from blood (not recorded which).

The CDR3 corresponds to CASSRTGRNTEAFF. The sequenced DNA is TGTGCCAGCAGTCGGACAGGGAGGAACACTGAAGCTTTCTTT. Recombination connected TRBV6-2 or TRBV6-3 to TRBJ1-1; 8 nucleotides in the junction match TRBD1. CDR1 and CDR2 are read off the germline V gene as MNHEY and SVGEGT. The cysteine opens and the phenylalanine closes a CDR3 of 14 amino acids. Only the CDR3 portion is preserved as DNA: 42 bases, with reading frame beginning at the first base. Here V drops 5 bases and J drops 1 base, and the junction holds 3 bases not matched to any gene.